The clone carrying this TCR beta chain appeared a single time. This record comes from a study of blood T cell repertoires in COVID-19. Study as a whole: Acute-phase and convalescent COVID-19 samples originated in the United States, Italy and Spain.

Clones were sequenced by immunoSEQ multiplex PCR, and TCRdb holds only the in-frame ones, with some missing. The data show roughly 260,000 clones, around 87% seen once. The ends were cut back, 2 bases at V and 3 bases at J, with 14 bases in the middle. Germline lookup yields CDR1 MNHEY and CDR2 SMNVEV (reference sequence). The CDR3 has 15 residues. V usage is TRBV27 and J usage is TRBJ2-7; no firm D call. The sequencing input was peripheral blood. The clonotype originates from a woman between 45 and 65 years old with acute or convalescent COVID-19. The CDR3 DNA follows: TGTGCCAGCAGTTTACAGGCAGTTACACACTACGAGCAGTACTTC. Translated, it gives CASSLQAVTHYEQYF.